The rows below give T cell receptor beta chains drawn from one sample of a study of shared clonotypes between healthy human individuals. Sequenced by immunoSEQ multiplex PCR; TCRdb stores in-frame clones only, minus some. The table lists approximately 650,000 clones, nearly 97% of them singletons. Sequenced sample: naive CD8+ T cells sorted from blood. The receptors stem from a woman between 25 and 40 years old in good health. The CDR3 runs from the conserved cysteine through the conserved F or W. Fields, in order: V gene, CDR3 length, CDR3 protein.

TRBV7-8 16 CASSPIEGTGFYEQYF
TRBV7-9 15 CASSPSGGYYNEQFF
TRBV4-1 16 CASSQEVRAVTYGYTF
TRBV18 15 CASSSTRGRNTEAFF
TRBV7-9 16 CASSLVVTAPQETQYF
TRBV5-5 16 CASSQDMGFGNQPQHF
TRBV7-9 18 CASSFSLPRTGPYNEQFF
TRBV6-5 15 CASSYSSGVNNEQFF
TRBV7-2 12 CASSHLSYEQYF
TRBV2 14 CASSEVVGSYEQYF
TRBV7-6 13 CASSFPGAEEQYF
TRBV2 14 CASHLAGRPYEQYF
TRBV5-8 16 CASSLGQTATNEKLFF
TRBV15 16 CATSSHSGLNTGELFF
TRBV7-9 16 CASSRQAKVLTIGYTF
TRBV19 15 CASSIDGVLNTEAFF
TRBV4-2 16 CASSPASGASYNEQFF
TRBV5-6 15 CASSLRSGYTDTQYF
TRBV2 13 CASSEGKFYGYTF
TRBV4-1 17 CASKPSGYGSPYNEQFF
TRBV7-2 13 CASSLEGSNEQFF
TRBV13 15 CASSWSGLVSGELFF
TRBV27 14 CASSPWTGGYEQYF
TRBV27 13 CASSLDSSQPQHF
TRBV7-3 15 CASNFHGQGYIEAFF
TRBV10-3 15 CAISEPEGEFYEQYF
TRBV9 15 CASSVYGLGVTEAFF
TRBV2 13 CASMFSGENIQYF
TRBV29-1 10 CSVLQNEAFF
TRBV10-1 14 CASSDGGSSSEQYF
TRBV10-2 14 CASSESGRGYEQYF
TRBV2 13 CASSGGANGKLFF
TRBV9 17 CASSADSGPVEGNEQFF
TRBV10-2 16 CASSAQVIQSNQPQHF
TRBV7-9 12 CASSLGNQPQHF
TRBV5-4 17 CASSFNQVLAGSETQYF
TRBV25-1 16 CASSEWDSQSYNEQFF
TRBV13 13 CASSLGRPGELFF
TRBV6-9 13 CASSPTGGIGYTF
TRBV7-8 12 CASSFIRGEEYF
TRBV7-9 14 CASSLTSGYNEQFF
TRBV2 11 CASRDALGAFF
TRBV12-5 14 CASAGSSGTDTQYF
TRBV19 14 CASSWGGRGYEQFF
TRBV21-1 14 CASTSPGGVQPQHF
TRBV27 14 CASSPGTASYGYTF
TRBV9 15 CASSAQGTPNYGYTF
TRBV20-1 11 CSARDGKPEFF
TRBV11-3 14 CASSLTGQGGELFF
TRBV7-7 15 CASSGGTSGRDEQFF
TRBV2 18 CASSINLVGTGSSYEQYF
TRBV4-1 14 CASSQLGNTGELFF
TRBV27 14 CASSPMLSNQPQHF
TRBV29-1 12 CSAREGLTEAFF
TRBV9 16 CASSPTSGSSYNEQFF
TRBV5-5 14 CASSLYQGRHEQYF
TRBV11-2 11 CASQGQETQYF
TRBV27 15 CASSYLFSGANVLTF
TRBV28 14 CASSSRQGRETQYF
TRBV13 14 CASSPGTGLYEQYF